The present TCR beta chain was sequenced within a study of T cell clonality in common variable immunodeficiency. Findings of the study overall: CVID subjects had higher TCRbeta clonality than healthy controls, most marked in about a third. The cause of increased CVID clonality remains unclear without subpopulation sequencing.

The length of the CDR3 is 14 residues. CDR1 and CDR2 (germline): SGHTA, FQGNSA. After removal of 4 bases from V and 3 bases from J, the junction contained 5 bases not matched to a gene. This clone was recorded many times. Its antigen is not identified. The read ends 3 residues before the CDR3 terminus; that terminus is restored from the germline J gene. Equal genomic DNA amounts from CVID and control samples were sequenced. This table comes from immunoSEQ multiplex PCR, and its TCRdb copy is limited to in-frame clones, with some not included. The repertoire yields approximately 50,000 clones, none seen only once; the top ten contain about 0.8%.

The rearrangement links TRBV7-2 to TRBJ2-5, with TRBD2 matching 7 bases. What was sequenced was peripheral blood mononuclear cells. The sequence came from a person aged 18 to 69 in good health. CDR3 bases read: TGTGCCAGCAGCTCGGGACTAATAGAAGAGACC. Translated: CASSSGLIEET. The whole CDR3 sequence is CASSSGLIEETQYF.